The source of this T cell receptor (beta chain) is a study of T cell repertoires in cytomegalovirus infection. Study-level background: Used in the study were CMV epitopes, some recently identified and HLA-C-restricted, others well-studied and HLA-B-restricted. TCR beta signatures that were public indicated CMV infection and matching HLA type. Points from the study as a whole: Frequencies of public TCR beta families were cumulated, and this identified carriers of CMV plus the relevant HLA. HLA-C-restricted TCR beta clonotypes specific for CMV led the ex vivo response.

For this clonotype: As yet, its antigen is unknown.

TCRdb re-analysed the reads in MiXCR, keeping a single row per CDR3 protein. The sample shows fewer than 850,000 distinct CDR3 sequences, roughly 28% of them seen only once. Germline V CDR1 and CDR2: LGHNA, YNFKEQ. Trimming removed 5 bases from V and 5 bases from J; junction bases left unmatched: 5. The CDR3 spans 14 residues. Specimen: cultured CD8+ T cells from PBMCs, collected from culture after CMV antigen stimulation. The chain has TRBV4-2 and TRBJ2-1; TRBD1 matches 8 bases. This receptor was taken from a human donor in good health (CMV status not recorded). Some clones in this sample may be carry-over from other donors' samples. CDR3 sequence reads: CASSDRGVDNEQFF. DNA for the CDR3: TGTGCCAGCAGCGACAGGGGAGTTGACAATGAGCAGTTCTTC.